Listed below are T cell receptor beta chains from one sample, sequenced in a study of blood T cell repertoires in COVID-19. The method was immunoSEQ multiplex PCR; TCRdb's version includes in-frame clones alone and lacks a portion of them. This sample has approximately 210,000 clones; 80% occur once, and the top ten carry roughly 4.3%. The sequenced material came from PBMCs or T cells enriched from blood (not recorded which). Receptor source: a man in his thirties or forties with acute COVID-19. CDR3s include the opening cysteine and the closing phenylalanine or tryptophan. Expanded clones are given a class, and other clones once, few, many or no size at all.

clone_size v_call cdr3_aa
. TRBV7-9 CASSSVPEAFF
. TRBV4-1 CASSREGQGADTIYF
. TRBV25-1 CASSDRQVTEQYF
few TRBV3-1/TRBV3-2 CASSQDHASGEQYF
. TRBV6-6 CASSTQETQYF
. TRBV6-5 CASSYDWRGTEAFF
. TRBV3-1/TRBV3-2 CASSQALHRGQHGYTF
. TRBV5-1 CASSLGTFQETQYF
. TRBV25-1 CASSELGAADTDTQYF
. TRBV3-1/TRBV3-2 CASGLAVYNEQFF
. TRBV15 CATSGAGSNYGYTF
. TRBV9 CASSVELAGGFDTDTQYF
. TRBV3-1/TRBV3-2 CASSLERWGGLYF
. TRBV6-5 CASGAYIENTEAFF
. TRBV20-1 CSALGGYGYTF
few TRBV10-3 CASRGNGEAFF
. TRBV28 CASSLIQGPGNTIYF
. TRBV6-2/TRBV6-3 CASSTPGQGDYGYTF
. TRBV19 CASSIRVSTDTQYF
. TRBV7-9 CASSFGAQETQYF
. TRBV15 CATSREILSYNEQFF
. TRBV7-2 CASSPTNSRNIQYF
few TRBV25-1 CASSHQGASGNTIYF
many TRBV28 CASRKTGSEKLFF
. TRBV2 CASTTFGAGDNEQFF
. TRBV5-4 CASSLIGLANTDTQYF
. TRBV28 CASRFPRTGLGNEQYF
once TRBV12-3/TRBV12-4 CASSLAAEAEAFF
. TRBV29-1 CSVESARGGYTF
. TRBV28 CASSLSAGLTGGAFF
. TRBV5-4 CASSLRERGDTGELFF
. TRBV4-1 CASSQADMDLSPLHF
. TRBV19 CASSIAGLYEQYF
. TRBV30 CAWSGGISKLFF
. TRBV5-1 CASTSSGQAGSYNEQFF
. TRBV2 CASSPVGTSGATDTQYF
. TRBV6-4 CASSDEDRGYEQYF
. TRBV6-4 CASSQSPGLAGAPGELFF
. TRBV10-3 CAISPSQGGELFF
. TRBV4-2 CASSQERLAGAASEQYF
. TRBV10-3 CAISDRGQAKNIQYF